This record looks at one TCR beta chain sequence and its context. Profiling relied on immunoSEQ multiplex PCR, and the TCRdb table lists in-frame clones only, not all of them. In the table there are over 100,000 clones, about 80% of which are singletons. This record comes from a study of radiotherapy plus CTLA-4 blockade in lung cancer. Per the germline V gene, CDR1 is KGHSH and CDR2 is LQKENI. V lost 2 bases and J 4 bases, leaving 6 bases between the germline ends. The CDR3 sequence is 13 residues long. The V gene is TRBV18, the J gene TRBJ1-3; no firm D call. The sequencing here drew on peripheral blood, taken from a patient treated with radiotherapy plus ipilimumab. The source of this sequence is a human donor with non-small cell lung cancer that progressed on radiotherapy plus ipilimumab. Some clones in this sample may be carry-over from other donors' samples. CDR3 sequence reads: CASSPVAGNTIYF. The CDR3 region has the DNA TGTGCCAGCTCACCAGTGGCCGGAAACACCATATATTTT.